The rows below give T cell receptor beta chains drawn from one sample of a study of blood T cell repertoires in COVID-19. This table comes from immunoSEQ multiplex PCR, and its TCRdb copy is limited to in-frame clones, with some not included. The sample has around 80,000 clones; roughly 80% are singletons. Specimen: peripheral blood. These receptors originate from a woman aged 65 to 85 with acute or convalescent COVID-19. Each CDR3 is given with its conserved first and last residue. A clone size is listed for some rows: how often the clone was seen (once, few, many), or a class if it is expanded.

V: TRBV10-3; length: 13; size: NA; CDR3: CAIKRGAGETQYF
V: TRBV11-3; length: 14; size: NA; CDR3: CASSGRQGNSPLHF
V: TRBV18; length: 14; size: NA; CDR3: CASSPRGLLYEQYF
V: TRBV3-1/TRBV3-2; length: 15; size: NA; CDR3: CASSQDGRGQETQYF
V: TRBV5-8; length: 15; size: NA; CDR3: CASSGTRYRTDTQYF
V: TRBV13; length: 12; size: once; CDR3: CASSLGSYEQYF
V: TRBV11-3; length: 13; size: NA; CDR3: CASSLYDSTEAFF
V: TRBV6-6; length: 14; size: NA; CDR3: CASSYRGFGEKLFF
V: TRBV12-3/TRBV12-4; length: 12; size: NA; CDR3: CASSYGQGEQYF
V: TRBV7-2; length: 15; size: NA; CDR3: CASSTRQGAFYEQYF
V: TRBV7-2; length: 16; size: NA; CDR3: CASSLDLEVFSYEQYF
V: TRBV19; length: 16; size: NA; CDR3: CASKRMRSSYNSPLHF
V: TRBV7-2; length: 17; size: NA; CDR3: CASSLVIRTGADTEAFF
V: TRBV10-1; length: 18; size: once; CDR3: CASSGCVRSHKVGNVLTF
V: TRBV24-1; length: 14; size: NA; CDR3: CATSDRGQAAGYTF
V: TRBV7-2; length: 14; size: NA; CDR3: CASSPRQGWEKLFF
V: TRBV7-9; length: 13; size: NA; CDR3: CASSLDTGNTIYF
V: TRBV2; length: 16; size: NA; CDR3: CASSDIAESVESIQYF
V: TRBV5-1; length: 15; size: NA; CDR3: CASSFSTGRLYGYTF
V: TRBV7-3; length: 16; size: once; CDR3: CASGLGDSRGSGELFF
V: TRBV4-1; length: 16; size: NA; CDR3: CASSSQGRGGADTQYF
V: TRBV19; length: 15; size: NA; CDR3: CASSILAGGRETQYF
V: TRBV6-5; length: 15; size: few; CDR3: CASIKEPGLDNEQFF
V: TRBV6-5; length: 15; size: NA; CDR3: CASSRLGQGNQPQHF
V: TRBV3-1/TRBV3-2; length: 12; size: NA; CDR3: CASSQASSPLHF
V: TRBV10-3; length: 15; size: NA; CDR3: CAISDESVLVYGYTF
V: TRBV19; length: 13; size: NA; CDR3: CASNPGTAEGYTF
V: TRBV10-3; length: 15; size: few; CDR3: CAISEGQGARYGYTF
V: TRBV5-1; length: 15; size: NA; CDR3: CASSSTSGTSSTQYF
V: TRBV19; length: 18; size: NA; CDR3: CASSIGGLAGGHTGELFF
V: TRBV19; length: 16; size: NA; CDR3: CASRSTGAKGNQPQHF
V: TRBV2; length: 14; size: NA; CDR3: CASRRDTGLEKLFF
V: TRBV6-6; length: 14; size: NA; CDR3: CASSYLRVADTQYF
V: TRBV6-2/TRBV6-3; length: 19; size: NA; CDR3: CASSYEGQGYRVSSYEQYF
V: TRBV5-5; length: 12; size: NA; CDR3: CASSKEQVGAFF
V: TRBV6-2/TRBV6-3; length: 14; size: few; CDR3: CASSYSAGNGGYTF
V: TRBV4-3; length: 12; size: NA; CDR3: CASSPTGYEQYF
V: TRBV2; length: 14; size: NA; CDR3: CASRRQAGDGELFF
V: TRBV7-6; length: 12; size: NA; CDR3: CASSLSVFEQFF
V: TRBV7-3; length: 19; size: NA; CDR3: CASSPNWASFPPPYNEQFF
V: TRBV4-1; length: 13; size: few; CDR3: CASSLSITGELFF
V: TRBV12-3/TRBV12-4; length: 12; size: NA; CDR3: CASSLAQYGYTF
V: TRBV6-5; length: 13; size: NA; CDR3: CASSQTSGGIQYF
V: TRBV7-9; length: 14; size: NA; CDR3: CASSSAGAGEKLFF
V: TRBV19; length: 12; size: NA; CDR3: CASSIERQPQHF
V: TRBV5-1; length: 14; size: NA; CDR3: CASSPGQGNTEAFF
V: TRBV19; length: 14; size: few; CDR3: CASSIDPVNQPQHF
V: TRBV7-8; length: 17; size: NA; CDR3: CASTSHRGPLSTDTQYF
V: TRBV11-2; length: 17; size: NA; CDR3: CASSRISGGAGTDTQYF
V: TRBV5-1; length: 18; size: NA; CDR3: CASSLPGTSGGRQETQYF
V: TRBV7-5; length: 20; size: few; CDR3: CARSESACKGFVVRYYEQYF
V: TRBV9; length: 15; size: NA; CDR3: CASSPRWQVVDTIYF
V: TRBV11-3; length: 13; size: NA; CDR3: CASSLGLTTEAFF
V: TRBV10-3; length: 15; size: NA; CDR3: CAISDTGGTNYGYTF